These T cell receptor beta chains were read from a single sample in a study of T cell responses to AZD1222 COVID-19 vaccine. Sequencing was performed with immunoSEQ multiplex PCR; in TCRdb, only in-frame clones are kept and a portion is missing. The profile shows fewer than 150,000 clones, about 88% of them singletons. The sample was peripheral blood, taken on day 0 of AZD1222 vaccination. Receptor source: an adult in good health. Each CDR3 is given with its conserved first and last residue. The D gene is left open where the match is weak. The size of a clone is reported for some rows only, either as once, few or many, or as a class for expanded clones.

d_gene,j_gene,abundance,v_gene,CDR3nt,CDR3aa
.,TRBJ1-6,.,TRBV3-1/TRBV3-2,TGTGCCAGCAGCACAGAGACCTATAATTCACCCCTCCACTTT,CASSTETYNSPLHF
.,TRBJ2-7,once,TRBV5-6,TGTGCCAGCAGCTGGACCACCCAATCCTACGAGCAGTACTTC,CASSWTTQSYEQYF
.,TRBJ2-3,.,TRBV5-6,TGTGCCAGCAGCTTGAAATTGCTTCGGGATTACACAGATACGCAGTATTTT,CASSLKLLRDYTDTQYF
.,TRBJ1-1,.,TRBV19,TGTGCCAGTAGTAGGAGGGATGCTAACACTGAAGCTTTCTTT,CASSRRDANTEAFF
.,TRBJ2-7,.,TRBV28,TGTGCCAGCAGTCCGGGACCGAGTTACGAGCAGTACTTC,CASSPGPSYEQYF
.,TRBJ1-5,.,TRBV19,TGTGCCAGTAGTATAGATCAAGGGGGATTTCAGCCCCAGCATTTT,CASSIDQGGFQPQHF
.,TRBJ1-1,.,TRBV18,TGTGCCAGCTCACGGACGGAGAACACTGAAGCTTTCTTT,CASSRTENTEAFF
.,TRBJ2-1,.,TRBV29-1,TGCAGCGTTGAAGGCCTCCCGGATGAGCAGTTCTTC,CSVEGLPDEQFF
.,TRBJ1-1,.,TRBV4-1,TGCGCCAGCAGCCAGCTTCAGCAGAACAAAGCTTTCTTT,CASSQLQQNKAFF
.,TRBJ1-4,once,TRBV11-2,TGTGCCAGCAGCTCTAACAGAAAACTGTTTTTT,CASSSNRKLFF
.,TRBJ2-1,.,TRBV29-1,TGCAGCGTTGAGGCAGGGGAGGGCTATGAGCAGTTCTTC,CSVEAGEGYEQFF
.,TRBJ1-5,.,TRBV3-1/TRBV3-2,TGTGCCAGCAGCCAAGTAGTCAGGGGACCCCAGCATTTT,CASSQVVRGPQHF
.,TRBJ2-1,.,TRBV18,TGTGCCAGCTCACCACTCCAGGGGTCCTCCTACAATGAGCAGTTCTTC,CASSPLQGSSYNEQFF
.,TRBJ1-4,.,TRBV6-5,TGTGCCAGCTCGGGGGTTGAAAATGAAAAACTGTTTTTT,CASSGVENEKLFF
.,TRBJ1-5,once,TRBV10-3,TGTGCCATCAAAAGGGGATATAGCAATCAGCCCCAGCATTTT,CAIKRGYSNQPQHF
.,TRBJ2-5,.,TRBV29-1,TGCAGCGGATGGGAGCGGCAAGAGACCCAGTACTTC,CSGWERQETQYF
TRBD1,TRBJ1-2,once,TRBV18,TGTGCCAGCTCACCAGAAGGACAGGGGTATGGCTACACCTTC,CASSPEGQGYGYTF
.,TRBJ2-7,.,TRBV18,TGTGCCAGCTCACCCGGTCCGGACAGAACCTACGAGCAGTACTTC,CASSPGPDRTYEQYF
.,TRBJ1-1,.,TRBV18,TGTGCCAGCTCACCATACAGGGAAGAGCACACTGAAGCTTTCTTT,CASSPYREEHTEAFF
TRBD2,TRBJ2-1,.,TRBV2,TGTGCCAGCAGTGAAGCGGGTTTTCCGGGACTAAGAGACAATGAGCAGTTCTTC,CASSEAGFPGLRDNEQFF
.,TRBJ1-1,.,TRBV6-5,TGTGCCAGCAGTTACTCCCGGGGGCTGGGTGAAGCTTTCTTT,CASSYSRGLGEAFF
TRBD2,TRBJ2-7,.,TRBV9,TGTGCCAGCAGCGTAGGAGGCGGGAGCTCCTACTACGAGCAGTACTTC,CASSVGGGSSYYEQYF
TRBD1,TRBJ2-7,once,TRBV29-1,TGCAGCGTGACAGGGGGGGCCTACGAGCAGTACTTC,CSVTGGAYEQYF
.,TRBJ2-3,once,TRBV5-1,TGCGCCAGCAGCCCTTCTAGCACAGATACGCAGTATTTT,CASSPSSTDTQYF
TRBD1,TRBJ1-1,.,TRBV28,TGTGCCAGCAGTTCATACCACAGGGGCAGGAACACTGAAGCTTTCTTT,CASSSYHRGRNTEAFF
.,TRBJ2-7,.,TRBV4-1,TGCGCCAGCAGCCAAGAGGAGGGAGTCTACGAGCAGTACTTC,CASSQEEGVYEQYF
TRBD2,TRBJ2-1,.,TRBV6-2/TRBV6-3,TGTGCCAGCAGCCGCTACCTACTAGCGGGGGGGCCCTACAATGAGCAGTTCTTC,CASSRYLLAGGPYNEQFF
.,TRBJ2-1,.,TRBV12-3/TRBV12-4,TGTGCCAGCAGTTTAGGCGGAAATGAGCAGTTCTTC,CASSLGGNEQFF
.,TRBJ1-2,.,TRBV2,TGTGCCAGCAGTGAAGAGCAATACTATGGCTACACCTTC,CASSEEQYYGYTF
.,TRBJ1-4,few,TRBV27,TGTGCCAGCAGACAAGGGTGGGGCTCAACTAATGAAAAACTGTTTTTT,CASRQGWGSTNEKLFF
.,TRBJ1-1,.,TRBV21-1,TGTGCCAGCATCCGGACAGGGAACACTGAAGCTTTCTTT,CASIRTGNTEAFF
.,TRBJ1-1,.,TRBV5-4,TGTGCCAGCAAACAAGGGGGGGGTGCTGAAGCTTTCTTT,CASKQGGGAEAFF
.,TRBJ1-3,.,TRBV10-3,TGTGCCATCGGACCTGGAAACACCATATATTTT,CAIGPGNTIYF
.,TRBJ1-3,few,TRBV11-2,TGTGCCAGCAGCTTAGAGAGGGGAAACACCATATATTTT,CASSLERGNTIYF
.,TRBJ1-1,once,TRBV6-5,TGTGCCAGCAGTTATGCTGGGGGATCCACTGAAGCTTTCTTT,CASSYAGGSTEAFF
.,TRBJ1-3,.,TRBV5-4,TGTGCCAGCAGCACGGACTCAGGAAACACCATATATTTT,CASSTDSGNTIYF
.,TRBJ1-3,.,TRBV24-1,TGTGCCACCAGTGATCAGACCTCTGGAAACACCATATATTTT,CATSDQTSGNTIYF
TRBD1,TRBJ1-1,.,TRBV2,TGTGCCAGCAGTGCCAGAACAGGGGGCACTGAAGCTTTCTTT,CASSARTGGTEAFF
.,TRBJ2-1,.,TRBV7-6,TGTGCCAGCAGCTTAGCCGCCTGGGTTTACAATGAGCAGTTCTTC,CASSLAAWVYNEQFF
TRBD1,TRBJ2-1,once,TRBV29-1,TGCAGCGCCAGGAACAGGGGATGGAACAATGAGCAGTTCTTC,CSARNRGWNNEQFF